The 15 T cell receptor beta chains presented below share a single source sample, sequenced in a study of T cell clones after liver transplantation. Only in-frame clones appear in the TCRdb table, and some are missing; sequencing was by immunoSEQ multiplex PCR. The profile shows tens of thousands of clones, over 70% of them singletons. The material sequenced was CD4+ T cells from blood, taken before liver transplant. Every receptor here comes from a human donor who received a liver transplant.

The chain employs TRBV7-9 and TRBJ1-2; 8 nucleotides line up with TRBD1. The CDR3 is 16 residues long. V lost 5 bases and J lost 4; bases outside the gene matches: 12. The V gene's germline CDR1 is SEHNR and CDR2 FQNEAQ (reference sequence). This CDR3 is CASSPPGQEYSYGYTF. The CDR3 coding sequence is TGTGCCAGCAGCCCACCGGGACAGGAATACTCCTATGGCTACACCTTC. The complete variable domain, with remaining parts taken from reference TRBV7-9 and TRBJ1-2, reads DTGVSQNPRHKITKRGQNVTFRCDPISEHNRLYWYRQTLGQGPEFLTYFQNEAQLEKSRLLSDRFSAERPKGSFSTLEIQRTEQGDSAMYLCASSPPGQEYSYGYTFGSGTRLTVV.

This clone was seen only once. The chain uses TRBV6-5 and TRBJ2-7; 9 positions match TRBD1. Germline V lookup: CDR1 MNHEY, CDR2 SVGAGI. The CDR3 runs 16 residues. The ends lost 4 bases at V and 2 bases at J; junction bases unmatched: 9. CDR3 in amino acids: CASSSMGTGRPYEQYF. CDR3 coding DNA: TGTGCCAGCAGTTCCATGGGGACAGGGAGGCCCTACGAGCAGTACTTC.

The chain recombines TRBV6-6 with TRBJ2-3; TRBD2 agrees at 9 bases. Losses at the gene ends were 0 bases for V and 7 bases for J; bases not matched to a gene: 5. Germline V gene sequence: CDR1 MNHNY, CDR2 SVGAGI (reference sequence). The CDR3 is made up of 15 amino acids. CDR3 DNA: TGTGCCAGCAGTTACTCGGGCGGGGGGGCAAATACGCAGTATTTT. This gives the protein CASSYSGGGANTQYF.

This chain uses TRBV6-1 with TRBJ2-2, with TRBD2 matching over 12 bases. The V segment lost 8 bases and the J segment 5 bases; nucleotides outside the gene matches: 3. Germline V gene lookup returns CDR1 MNHNS and CDR2 SASEGT. The CDR3 contains 14 residues. The CDR3 DNA reads as TGTGCCAGCCTAGCGGGGGGGCCGACCGGGGAGCTGTTTTTT. This translates into CASLAGGPTGELFF.

This clone showed up just once. This chain connects TRBV23-1 to TRBJ1-1, with a possible D match to TRBD1 (6 bases). TRBV23-1 is sorted into the ORF group, with uncertain function. V gave up 4 bases and J gave up 4 bases, with 13 bases separating them. The length of the CDR3 is 14 residues. As DNA, the CDR3 is TGCGCCAGCAGTCGCCACAGGGAATCCACTGAAGCTTTCTTT. This codes for CASSRHRESTEAFF.

This chain joins TRBV7-8 and TRBJ2-5, with D perhaps TRBD2 (5 bases). V gave up 8 bases and J gave up 5 bases, with 15 bases separating them. This CDR3 has 13 amino acids. Germline values: CDR1 SGHVS, CDR2 FQNEAQ. The CDR3 sequence: CASFQDLGETQYF. The DNA of the CDR3 is TGTGCCAGCTTTCAGGACTTGGGGGAGACCCAGTACTTC.

V and J are TRBV11-2 and TRBJ2-7; possibly TRBD1 for D (6 bases). V was shortened by 5 bases and J by 1 base, with 12 bases between the two germline ends. The CDR3 contains 14 residues. The germline gives CDR1 SGHAT, CDR2 FQNNGV. The CDR3 sequence: CASSQIRGSYEQYF. DNA for the CDR3: TGTGCCAGCAGCCAGATCAGGGGATCCTACGAGCAGTACTTC.

The chain has TRBV2 and TRBJ2-3; perhaps TRBD2 as D (7 bases). The CDR3 runs 15 residues. Germline lookup yields CDR1 SNHLY and CDR2 FYNNEI. The V gene lost 10 bases and the J gene lost 4 bases, with 21 bases spanning the gap. DNA of the CDR3: TGTGCCACCCTGTGGGGGGGCCCTTTGGCAGATACGCAGTATTTT. Translation gives CATLWGGPLADTQYF. The full variable domain, rest sourced from reference TRBV2 and TRBJ2-3, is EPEVTQTPSHQVTQMGQEVILRCVPISNHLYFYWYRQILGQKVEFLVSFYNNEISEKSEIFDDQFSVERPDGSNFTLKIRSTKLEDSAMYFCATLWGGPLADTQYFGPGTRLTVL.

This clone was counted between two and nine times. V is TRBV29-1 and J is TRBJ2-2; maybe TRBD2 (5 bases). Per the germline V gene, CDR1 is SQVTM and CDR2 is ANQGSEA. CDR3 length: 14 residues. Trimming took 7 bases from V and 0 from J, leaving 12 bases between them. For the CDR3, the DNA is TGCAGCGGCAGACTATTCGCGAACACCGGGGAGCTGTTTTTT. Encoded protein: CSGRLFANTGELFF.

This clone was seen many times. V usage is TRBV6-6 and J usage is TRBJ2-7; TRBD1 agrees at 9 bases. The CDR3 loop spans 15 amino acids. V trimming: 0 bases; J trimming: 5 bases; junction bases outside the gene matches: 5. Germline V CDR1 and CDR2: MNHNY, SVGAGI (reference sequence). CDR3 DNA: TGTGCCAGCAGTTACTCGATGGACAGGGGACACGAGCAGTACTTC. It encodes CASSYSMDRGHEQYF.

The CDR3 region is CASRVAGSDTQYF. Written as DNA, the CDR3 is TGTGCCAGTAGGGTCGCAGGATCAGATACGCAGTATTTT. J is TRBJ2-3 and V is TRBV19, with unresolved D. V was shortened by 6 bases and J by 4 bases, with 11 bases between the two germline ends. This CDR3 spans 13 amino acids. The germline V gene encodes CDR1 LNHDA and CDR2 SQIVND (reference sequence).

This chain connects TRBV6-1 to TRBJ1-1, with a tentative D call TRBD1 (6 bases). The length of the CDR3 is 15 residues. The V end was cut by 6 bases, the J end by 1 base, with 15 bases between. Germline values: CDR1 MNHNS, CDR2 SASEGT. The CDR3 here is CASSAGQSPNTEAFF. The CDR3 DNA is TGTGCCAGCAGCGCCGGACAGTCCCCGAACACTGAAGCTTTCTTT.

Only one count was recorded for this clone. The chain combines TRBV2 with TRBJ2-1; 7 bases map to TRBD1. Germline CDR1 and CDR2: SNHLY and FYNNEI. The CDR3 is 13 residues long. J lost 5 bases, V lost 5 bases, and 3 bases had no gene match. The CDR3 nucleotides are TGTGCCAGCAGTCCGGACAGGAACAATGAGCAGTTCTTC. Protein sequence: CASSPDRNNEQFF.

J is TRBJ1-6 and V is TRBV7-2; a possible D gene is TRBD1 (6 bases). The CDR3 is made up of 16 amino acids. Deletions cut 7 bases from V and 10 bases from J, with 23 bases between. CDR1 and CDR2 from the germline V gene are SGHTA and FQGNSA. The CDR3 bases are TGTGCCAGCACCCCCCCTCGAGGGGGGGCTCAATCACCCCTCCACTTT. It translates to CASTPPRGGAQSPLHF.

V gene TRBV6-5 combines with J gene TRBJ1-6; 8 nucleotides align to TRBD1. The CDR3 is 15 amino acids. Germline CDR1 and CDR2: MNHEY and SVGAGI. The trim removed 2 bases at V and 8 bases at J, leaving 5 bases unmatched. The CDR3 loop reads CASSYTTGDDSPLHF. The CDR3 region has the DNA TGTGCCAGCAGTTACACGACAGGGGATGATTCACCCCTCCACTTT.